These 20 T cell receptor beta chains were all obtained from the same sample, sequenced in a study of shared clonotypes between healthy human individuals. Profiled with immunoSEQ multiplex PCR; TCRdb holds only in-frame clones, not every one. This sample has approximately 740,000 clones, with about 74% found just once. The source material was memory CD4+ T cells sorted from blood. Documented subset: CD45RA-negative fraction. Every receptor here comes from a young woman in good health.

This chain uses TRBV6-6 with TRBJ1-4, with TRBD1 matching over 8 bases. Losses at the gene ends were 6 bases for V and 6 bases for J; bases not matched to a gene: 9. Germline V gives CDR1 MNHNY, CDR2 SVGAGI (reference sequence). The CDR3 spans 15 residues. The CDR3 loop is CASSSEQGGDEKLFF. The CDR3, as DNA: TGTGCCAGCAGCTCCGAACAGGGGGGTGATGAAAAACTGTTTTTT.

This clone was seen only a few times. DNA of the CDR3: TGTGCCAGCAGCCGGATCGAAGGAGGGGTGGGAGCGGTATTCCCGACCCAGTACTTC. This sequence encodes CASSRIEGGVGAVFPTQYF. The rearrangement uses TRBV5-6 and TRBJ2-5, with a weak D call TRBD2 (6 bases). Trimming cost V 4 bases and J 7 bases, with 32 bases left between them. The CDR3 runs 19 residues. Per the germline V gene, CDR1 is SGHDT and CDR2 is YYEEEE.

Turning to this clone: Likely a read error: the CDR3 ends without its conserved phenylalanine or tryptophan. No DNA is shown, since the ends of the CDR3 on it are uncertain; the CDR3 is the one TCRdb lists. This chain joins TRBV6-1 and TRBJ2-7; TRBD2, the table's D call, lacks a check against the DNA. The CDR3 extends over 11 residues, inclusive of both ends. Germline V gene lookup returns CDR1 MNHNS and CDR2 SASEGT. The CDR3 spells CASSEDWRSSI.

DNA of the CDR3: TGTGCCAGCAGCCTGGACTACACAAGCACAGATACGCAGTATTTT. This gives the protein CASSLDYTSTDTQYF. The V gene is TRBV11-2, the J gene TRBJ2-3, with D maybe TRBD2 (6 bases). CDR1 SGHAT and CDR2 FQNNGV come from the germline V gene. There are 15 residues in the CDR3. Trimming removed 5 bases at V and 0 bases at J, with 12 bases between.

This clone appeared a single time. V usage is TRBV6-5 and J usage is TRBJ1-5, with D unresolved. V was cut by 4 bases and J by 1 base, with 14 bases left in between. Germline values: CDR1 MNHEY, CDR2 SVGAGI. The CDR3 spans 16 residues. This CDR3 is CASSSLLVASNQPQHF. CDR3 DNA: TGTGCCAGCAGTTCCCTTTTGGTGGCCAGCAATCAGCCCCAGCATTTT.

CDR3 sequence: CAWEGGGMNGYTF. The CDR3 DNA is TGTGCCTGGGAGGGCGGGGGGATGAATGGCTACACCTTC. The J gene is TRBJ1-2, the V gene TRBV30; the D gene is possibly TRBD1 (5 bases). The CDR3 has 13 amino acids. V lost 5 bases and J 6 bases, leaving 16 bases between the germline ends. Germline CDR1 and CDR2: GTSNPN and SVGIG (reference sequence).

The chain recombines TRBV7-9 with TRBJ1-5, with 7 bases fitting TRBD1. This CDR3 comprises 14 residues. V shed 2 bases, J shed 5 bases, and the junction held 3 bases outside the gene matches. Germline-derived CDR1 and CDR2 are SEHNR and FQNEAQ (reference sequence). CDR3 amino acids: CASSLSQGYQPQHF. CDR3 in DNA: TGTGCCAGCAGCTTATCACAGGGGTATCAGCCCCAGCATTTT. Full variable domain (rest looked up from reference TRBV7-9 and TRBJ1-5): DTGVSQNPRHKITKRGQNVTFRCDPISEHNRLYWYRQTLGQGPEFLTYFQNEAQLEKSRLLSDRFSAERPKGSFSTLEIQRTEQGDSAMYLCASSLSQGYQPQHFGDGTRLSIL.

The rearrangement joins TRBV4-1 to TRBJ1-1; perhaps TRBD1 as D (6 bases). Trimming removed 0 bases from V and 0 bases from J, with 8 bases in between. The length of the CDR3 is 15 residues. CDR1 is MGHRA, CDR2 YSYEKL, per germline. The DNA for the CDR3 is TGCGCCAGCAGCCAAGAGGACAGCTTGAACACTGAAGCTTTCTTT. This translates into CASSQEDSLNTEAFF.

The rearrangement uses TRBV19 and TRBJ1-2, with 7 nucleotides matching TRBD1. The V segment lost 6 bases and the J segment 8 bases; nucleotides outside the gene matches: 9. The germline CDR1 and CDR2 sequences are LNHDA and SQIVND (reference sequence). This CDR3 is built from 13 residues. The CDR3 reads CASSYGTVRGYTF. CDR3 nucleotides: TGTGCCAGTAGCTACGGGACAGTCAGAGGCTACACCTTC.

The table lists this clone with a count of one. The chain is built from TRBV7-2 and TRBJ2-1, with D tentatively TRBD2 (6 bases). This CDR3 comprises 15 residues. Germline-derived CDR1 and CDR2 are SGHTA and FQGNSA. The ends were cut back, 2 bases at V and 7 bases at J, with 15 bases in the middle. The CDR3 region has the DNA TGTGCCAGCAGCTTATTGAATGCCCGGGGGAATGAGCAGTTCTTC. Its translation: CASSLLNARGNEQFF.

This clone came up once. The chain uses TRBV28 and TRBJ2-7, with 13 positions matching TRBD2. Germline V CDR1 and CDR2: MDHEN, SYDVKM. This CDR3 contains 17 residues. V lost 4 bases to trimming and J lost 0 bases; unmatched junction nucleotides: 6. The CDR3 sequence: CASSSPGLAGPSYEQYF. The CDR3 coding sequence is TGTGCCAGCAGTTCGCCGGGACTAGCGGGGCCCTCCTACGAGCAGTACTTC.

Regarding this clone: This same CDR3 is encoded by further DNA sequences in the sample. Written as DNA, the CDR3 is TGCGCCAGCAGCTCACAGGGGTACGAGCAGTACTTC. Amino acid sequence: CASSSQGYEQYF. This chain joins TRBV5-1 and TRBJ2-7; 7 nucleotides agree with TRBD1. The CDR3 totals 12 residues. Per the germline V gene, CDR1 is SGHRS and CDR2 is YFSETQ. With V trimmed by 3 bases and J by 4 bases, 1 base remained unmatched.

The chain recombines TRBV18 with TRBJ1-1, with D perhaps TRBD1 (6 bases). Germline loops: CDR1 KGHSH, CDR2 LQKENI. Deletions cut 5 bases from V and 2 bases from J, with 12 bases between. The CDR3 runs 14 residues. The CDR3 coding sequence is TGTGCCAGCTCATTAAACAGGGATAACACTGAAGCTTTCTTT. Residues: CASSLNRDNTEAFF.

This clone came up once. V usage is TRBV2 and J usage is TRBJ1-3; the match to TRBD1 covers 8 bases. CDR3 length equals 15 residues. Germline lookup yields CDR1 SNHLY and CDR2 FYNNEI. The V gene end was trimmed by 5 bases and the J gene end by 4 bases; junction bases not matched to a gene: 7. The CDR3 nucleotides read TGTGCCAGCAGTACCCGGGGACAGGCAGGAAACACCATATATTTT. It is translated as CASSTRGQAGNTIYF.

This clone occurred a few times. DNA for the CDR3: TGTGCCAGCAGCCCCTCTAGCGTACTAACAGATACGCAGTATTTT. Its translation: CASSPSSVLTDTQYF. The chain employs TRBV4-2 and TRBJ2-3, with D maybe TRBD2 (6 bases). CDR3 length equals 15 residues. Germline V CDR1 and CDR2: LGHNA, YNFKEQ. Trimming stripped 4 bases from V and 3 bases from J, with 14 bases between.

The J gene is TRBJ1-5, the V gene TRBV6-6; D remains ambiguous. This CDR3 comprises 14 residues. V was pared by 10 bases and J by 6 bases, with 19 bases between. Germline CDR1 and CDR2: MNHNY and SVGAGI (reference sequence). CDR3 sequence: CATTSFEIGQPQHF. In DNA form, the CDR3 reads TGTGCCACCACCTCCTTCGAGATAGGTCAGCCCCAGCATTTT.

The V call is TRBV28, the J call TRBJ2-7, with a tentative D call TRBD2 (6 bases). Trimming shortened V by 5 bases and J by 0 bases, and 8 bases separated the two germline ends. CDR1 and CDR2 (germline): MDHEN, SYDVKM. The CDR3 is made up of 13 amino acids. CDR3 in amino acids: CASSGGASYEQYF. In nucleotides, the CDR3 is TGTGCCAGCAGTGGCGGGGCCTCCTACGAGCAGTACTTC.

The chain joins TRBV6-5 to TRBJ2-7; 7 bases line up with TRBD1. Germline V gene data show CDR1 as MNHEY and CDR2 as SVGAGI. This CDR3 spans 16 amino acids. V shed 0 bases, J shed 2 bases, and the junction held 7 bases outside the gene matches. CDR3 sequence reads: CASSYSYGQGAYEQYF. The CDR3 DNA sequence: TGTGCCAGCAGTTACTCGTACGGCCAGGGGGCCTACGAGCAGTACTTC.

The chain has TRBV28 and TRBJ1-5, with D possibly matching TRBD1 (5 bases). Looked up from germline, CDR1 is MDHEN and CDR2 is SYDVKM. Trimming stripped 8 bases from V and 5 bases from J, with 10 bases between. The CDR3 extends over 12 amino acids. The CDR3 DNA follows: TGTGCCAGCGGAGGGGAACATCAGCCCCAGCATTTT. This gives the protein CASGGEHQPQHF. Filled out from reference TRBV28 and TRBJ1-5, the complete variable domain reads DVKVTQSSRYLVKRTGEKVFLECVQDMDHENMFWYRQDPGLGLRLIYFSYDVKMKEKGDIPEGYSVSREKKERFSLILESASTNQTSMYLCASGGEHQPQHFGDGTRLSIL.

CDR3 nucleotide sequence: TGTGCCAGCAGCCCCTCCGTTGACAAGACCCAGTACTTC. Translation: CASSPSVDKTQYF. V gene TRBV6-6 combines with J gene TRBJ2-5; D ambiguous. This CDR3 has 13 residues. Trimming removed 6 bases at V and 6 bases at J, with 14 bases between. Germline assignment: CDR1 MNHNY and CDR2 SVGAGI (reference sequence).